These 3 T cell receptor beta chains share one sample of origin, sequenced in a study of T cell responses to AZD1222 COVID-19 vaccine. TCRdb keeps only in-frame clones here, not all; method: immunoSEQ multiplex PCR. The sample holds about 88,000 clones, approximately 90% seen once. Material: peripheral blood, obtained on day 0 of AZD1222 vaccination. All receptors derive from an adult in good health.

This clone is a singleton in its sample. This chain connects TRBV6-2 or TRBV6-3 to TRBJ2-7, with unresolved D. Germline V lookup: CDR1 MNHEY, CDR2 SVGEGT. CDR3 length: 14 residues. Trimming took off 0 bases at V and 2 bases at J, with 8 bases between the two ends. The CDR3 coding sequence is TGTGCCAGCAGTTACTCGAGCCGCACCTACGAGCAGTACTTC. The encoded protein is CASSYSSRTYEQYF.

V usage is TRBV18 and J usage is TRBJ2-2; D perhaps matches TRBD2 (7 bases). This CDR3 region has 15 residues. Germline V gene sequence: CDR1 KGHSH, CDR2 LQKENI. The V end lost 5 bases, the J end lost 5 bases, and 15 bases lay between the germline ends. The CDR3 spells CASSTGTTKTGELFF. DNA for the CDR3: TGTGCCAGCTCAACAGGGACTACAAAGACCGGGGAGCTGTTTTTT.

The V and J genes are TRBV3-1 (or the pseudogene TRBV3-2) and TRBJ2-6; D unclear. This CDR3 spans 11 amino acids. The germline V and J ends were trimmed by 1 base and 13 bases, with 5 bases remaining between them. The germline CDR1 and CDR2 sequences are LGHDT and YNNKEL (reference sequence). The CDR3 sequence is CASSQGGVLTF. CDR3 DNA: TGTGCCAGCAGCCAAGGGGGTGTCCTGACTTTC.